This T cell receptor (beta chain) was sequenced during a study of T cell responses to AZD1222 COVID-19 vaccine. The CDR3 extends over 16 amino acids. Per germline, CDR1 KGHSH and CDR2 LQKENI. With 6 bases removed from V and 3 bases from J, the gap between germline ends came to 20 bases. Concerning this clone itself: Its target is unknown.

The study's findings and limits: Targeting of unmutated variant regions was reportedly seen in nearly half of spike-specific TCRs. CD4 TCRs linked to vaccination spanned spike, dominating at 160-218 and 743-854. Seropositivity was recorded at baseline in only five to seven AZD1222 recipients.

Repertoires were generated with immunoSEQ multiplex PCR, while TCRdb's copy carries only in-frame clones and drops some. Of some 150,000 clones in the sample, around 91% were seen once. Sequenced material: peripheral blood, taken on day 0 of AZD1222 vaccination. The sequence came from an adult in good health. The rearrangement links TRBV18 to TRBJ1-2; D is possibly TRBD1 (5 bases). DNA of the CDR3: TGTGCCAGCTCCCTAACGTCCTCCCGGGGGGACTATGGCTACACCTTC. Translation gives CASSLTSSRGDYGYTF.